These 23 T cell receptor beta chains came from one sample sequenced in a study of OX40 agonist ivuxolimab in advanced cancers. The data were produced by immunoSEQ multiplex PCR, yet TCRdb's version contains in-frame clones alone and is incomplete. This sample has 80,000 to 100,000 clones; roughly nine tenths occur once, and the top ten carry roughly 5.5%. The source material was CD4+ or CD8+ T cells sorted from blood, sampled in a trial of the OX40 agonist ivuxolimab. The receptors originated from an adult with an advanced solid tumor such as melanoma, head and neck, liver or kidney cancer.

The chain joins TRBV7-9 to TRBJ2-1, with D possibly being TRBD2 (6 bases). The V and J ends lost 2 bases and 7 bases respectively, with 15 bases between them. From germline, CDR1 is SEHNR and CDR2 FQNEAQ (reference sequence). The CDR3 has 15 amino acids. The CDR3 DNA is TGTGCCAGCAGCTTACGGCGGGGCGCAGTAAATGAGCAGTTCTTC. It codes for CASSLRRGAVNEQFF.

The chain employs TRBV12-5 and TRBJ2-1; D may be TRBD2 (5 bases). Germline loops: CDR1 LGHNT, CDR2 FRNRAP. Deletions cut 4 bases from V and 8 bases from J, with 15 bases between. This CDR3 has 14 residues. The CDR3 loop is CASGSSTGSDEQFF. CDR3 DNA: TGTGCTAGTGGTTCTTCTACGGGATCGGATGAGCAGTTCTTC.

V usage is TRBV4-1 and J usage is TRBJ2-7; 12 bases match TRBD2. The CDR3 is 19 amino acids. CDR1 and CDR2 from the germline V gene are MGHRA and YSYEKL. Unmatched junction bases numbered 9, after V lost 0 bases and J lost 0 bases. CDR3: CASSQDRVLAGGTSYEQYF. The CDR3 DNA sequence: TGCGCCAGCAGCCAAGATCGGGTACTAGCGGGGGGAACCTCCTACGAGCAGTACTTC.

The CDR3 protein is CAISVPGTSANEQFF. For the CDR3, the DNA is TGTGCCATCAGTGTGCCCGGGACTAGCGCCAATGAGCAGTTCTTC. This chain uses TRBV10-3 with TRBJ2-1; TRBD2 agrees at 10 bases. The germline V gene encodes CDR1 ENHRY and CDR2 SYGVKD. The V segment lost 4 bases and the J segment 6 bases; nucleotides outside the gene matches: 6. This CDR3 region has 15 residues.

The chain is built from TRBV6-1 and TRBJ1-1, with D perhaps matching TRBD1 (6 bases). V dropped 1 base and J dropped 7 bases, with 13 bases sitting between them. The CDR3 loop spans 14 amino acids. Germline V gene data show CDR1 as MNHNS and CDR2 as SASEGT. The CDR3 DNA reads TGTGCCAGCAGTGAAGAAAGGGGGTATAATGAAGCTTTCTTT. Translation gives CASSEERGYNEAFF.

The CDR3: CASSPDRFQPQHF. CDR3 nucleotides: TGTGCCAGCAGCCCGGACAGGTTTCAGCCCCAGCATTTT. V gene TRBV5-8 combines with J gene TRBJ1-5; TRBD1 matches 7 bases. Trimming at V came to 4 bases and at J to 6 bases, leaving 4 bases not matched to a gene. Germline-derived CDR1 and CDR2 are SGHTS and YDEGEE. The CDR3 has 13 amino acids. Drawing the rest from reference TRBV5-8 and TRBJ1-5, the complete variable domain is EAGVTQSPTHLIKTRGQQATLRCSPISGHTSVYWYQQALGLGLQFLLWYDEGEERNRGNFPPRFSGRQFPNYSSELNVNALELEDSALYLCASSPDRFQPQHFGDGTRLSIL.

The chain combines TRBV10-2 with TRBJ2-1; no clear D. The germline V gene encodes CDR1 WSHSY and CDR2 SAAADI. This CDR3 contains 11 residues. The V end was cut by 6 bases, the J end by 7 bases, with 7 bases between. The DNA for the CDR3 is TGCGCCAGCAGCCCAGTTAATGAGCAGTTCTTC. This codes for CASSPVNEQFF.

Worth noting for this clone: One end of the junction fails to match germline, which may point to a read error. The chain recombines TRBV6-1 with TRBJ1-2; D is perhaps TRBD1 (5 bases). Germline values: CDR1 MNHNS, CDR2 SASEGT. CDR3 length: 11 amino acids. CDR3 residues: CASSDLGAHSF. The CDR3 DNA sequence: TGTGCCAGCAGTGATTTAGGGGCCCACTCCTTC.

By its share, this clone is medium-sized. CDR3 amino acids: CASSLGSQPNHEAFF. In nucleotides, the CDR3 is TGTGCCAGCAGCTTGGGTAGCCAGCCGAATCATGAAGCTTTCTTT. The chain has TRBV5-4 and TRBJ1-1, with D uncertain. Germline assignment: CDR1 SGHNT and CDR2 YYREEE (reference sequence). The germline V and J ends were trimmed by 0 bases and 7 bases, with 16 bases remaining between them. This CDR3 is built from 15 residues. Based on the CDR3 plus reference TRBV5-4 and TRBJ1-1, the full variable domain is ETGVTQSPTHLIKTRGQQVTLRCSSQSGHNTVSWYQQALGQGPQFIFQYYREEENGRGNFPPRFSGLQFPNYSSELNVNALELDDSALYLCASSLGSQPNHEAFFGQGTRLTVV.

The chain joins TRBV6-6 to TRBJ2-5; D not certain. The closer fit of TRBJ2-7 to the DNA end suggests the J call may be wrong. The germline gives CDR1 MNHNY, CDR2 SVGAGI (reference sequence). The length of the CDR3 is 13 residues. CDR3 in amino acids: CASSYSLSGEQYF. The CDR3 DNA follows: TGTGCCAGCAGTTACTCGCTTTCAGGCGAGCAGTACTTC.

The chain employs TRBV5-6 and TRBJ2-5; D possibly matches TRBD1 or TRBD2 (5 bases each). The V gene's germline CDR1 is SGHDT and CDR2 YYEEEE. Trimming shortened V by 3 bases and J by 2 bases, and 20 bases separated the two germline ends. CDR3 length equals 17 residues. Here the CDR3 reads CASSSPGTPAEQETQYF. The CDR3, as DNA: TGTGCCAGCAGCTCCCCCGGGACCCCCGCAGAACAAGAGACCCAGTACTTC.

This rearrangement joins TRBV30 to TRBJ1-1; D not resolved. CDR1 is GTSNPN and CDR2 is SVGIG in the germline V gene (reference sequence). V was shortened by 3 bases and J by 3 bases, with 20 bases between the two germline ends. There are 16 residues in the CDR3. The CDR3 protein is CAWRGIRKGGHTEAFF. CDR3 sequence (DNA): TGTGCCTGGAGGGGAATACGGAAGGGCGGGCACACTGAAGCTTTCTTT. Full variable domain (remainder filled in from reference TRBV30 and TRBJ1-1): SQTIHQWPATLVQPVGSPLSLECTVEGTSNPNLYWYRQAAGRGLQLLFYSVGIGQISSEVPQNLSASRPQDRQFILSSKKLLLSDSGFYLCAWRGIRKGGHTEAFFGQGTRLTVV.

This clone has only one observation. V and J are TRBV7-6 and TRBJ2-7, with D maybe TRBD1 (6 bases). Trimming left V 2 bases short and J 1 base short, with 12 bases between. This CDR3 region has 15 residues. Germline CDR1 is SGHVS and CDR2 is FNYEAQ. CDR3 amino acids: CASSLLGTGSYEQYF. CDR3 bases: TGTGCCAGCAGCTTATTGGGAACAGGGTCCTACGAGCAGTACTTC.

This rearrangement joins TRBV27 to TRBJ2-7; 9 nucleotides line up with TRBD2. The J segment lost 3 bases and the V segment lost 7 bases, leaving 10 bases of the junction unmatched. Germline V gene data show CDR1 as MNHEY and CDR2 as SMNVEV (reference sequence). The CDR3 length is 15 residues. DNA for the CDR3: TGTGCCAGCAAACCGCTGGGGACTAGCATCTACGAGCAGTACTTC. This gives the protein CASKPLGTSIYEQYF.

This clone was detected only once. The J gene is TRBJ2-7, the V gene TRBV15; the D gene is possibly TRBD2 (6 bases). Trimming cost V 3 bases and J 2 bases, with 11 bases left between them. The CDR3 totals 14 residues. Germline lookup yields CDR1 LNHNV and CDR2 YYDKDF (reference sequence). In DNA form, the CDR3 reads TGTGCCACCAGCAGGGCCGGGGGTGCCTACGAGCAGTACTTC. Translated, it gives CATSRAGGAYEQYF.

This chain joins TRBV9 and TRBJ2-1; TRBD2 matches at 7 bases. Germline V lookup: CDR1 SGDLS, CDR2 YYNGEE. This CDR3 is built from 15 residues. The V segment lost 0 bases and the J segment 2 bases; nucleotides outside the gene matches: 2. CDR3 bases: TGTGCCAGCAGCGTAGCCAGCGGGACCTACAATGAGCAGTTCTTC. Translation gives CASSVASGTYNEQFF.

The chain couples TRBV5-3 to TRBJ2-5; weak D call: TRBD1 (5 bases). TRBV5-3 is marked as an open reading frame, function uncertain. Trimming left V 1 base short and J 1 base short, with 8 bases between. The CDR3 totals 14 residues. CDR3 bases: TGTGCCAGAAGCTTGACAGGAGTCCAAGAGACCCAGTACTTC. It codes for CARSLTGVQETQYF.

The chain carries TRBV7-4 and TRBJ1-1; possible D gene TRBD1, 6 bases. Germline loops: CDR1 SGHVT, CDR2 SQSDAQ. V lost 5 bases to trimming and J lost 6 bases, with 16 bases between them. This CDR3 is 14 amino acids long. CDR3 loop: CASSRTEGGPEAFF. The CDR3 coding sequence is TGTGCCAGCAGCCGGACCGAGGGGGGACCTGAAGCTTTCTTT.

In this sample, this clone turned up once. The chain recombines TRBV13 with TRBJ1-1; D ambiguous. Trimming shortened V by 8 bases and J by 0 bases, and 7 bases separated the two germline ends. The CDR3 is 12 amino acids. Germline V lookup: CDR1 PRHDT, CDR2 FYEKMQ (reference sequence). CDR3 in DNA: TGTGCCAGCGCCCCCCTGAACACTGAAGCTTTCTTT. The encoded protein is CASAPLNTEAFF.

The chain combines TRBV5-1 with TRBJ2-1, with no clear D. Germline lookup yields CDR1 SGHRS and CDR2 YFSETQ. The CDR3 totals 14 residues. The V and J ends lost 0 bases and 6 bases respectively, with 10 bases between them. The CDR3 reads CASSLDSSGNEQFF. The CDR3 nucleotides are TGCGCCAGCAGCTTGGACAGTTCAGGCAATGAGCAGTTCTTC.

The chain has TRBV7-8 and TRBJ1-2; TRBD1 might be the D (6 bases). The CDR3 extends over 16 amino acids. In germline, CDR1 is SGHVS, CDR2 FQNEAQ. V lost 5 bases, J lost 0 bases, and 16 bases lay in between. The CDR3 loop reads CASSRSGQRTNYGYTF. The CDR3 region has the DNA TGTGCCAGCAGCCGCTCCGGACAGAGAACTAACTATGGCTACACCTTC.

This chain connects TRBV7-2 to TRBJ2-1; 10 bases fit TRBD2. This CDR3 is 14 amino acids long. Germline assignment: CDR1 SGHTA and CDR2 FQGNSA. V shed 2 bases and J 12 bases; nucleotides not matched to a gene: 7. The CDR3 DNA reads TGTGCCAGCAGCTTAAAGGGCCTAGCGGGAGCGCAGTTCTTC. This encodes CASSLKGLAGAQFF. The full variable domain, its missing parts supplied by reference TRBV7-2 and TRBJ2-1, is GAGVSQSPSNKVTEKGKDVELRCDPISGHTALYWYRQSLGQGLEFLIYFQGNSAPDKSGLPSDRFSAERTGGSVSTLTIQRTQQEDSAVYLCASSLKGLAGAQFFGPGTRLTVL.

By frequency in the sample, this clone is large. J is TRBJ2-7 and V is TRBV7-6, with D unclear. Germline V gene lookup returns CDR1 SGHVS and CDR2 FNYEAQ. The V end lost 5 bases, the J end lost 2 bases, and 13 bases lay between the germline ends. CDR3 size: 14 residues. The CDR3 loop reads CASSRTRDPYEQYF. Written as DNA, the CDR3 is TGTGCCAGCAGCAGAACCCGAGATCCCTACGAGCAGTACTTC.